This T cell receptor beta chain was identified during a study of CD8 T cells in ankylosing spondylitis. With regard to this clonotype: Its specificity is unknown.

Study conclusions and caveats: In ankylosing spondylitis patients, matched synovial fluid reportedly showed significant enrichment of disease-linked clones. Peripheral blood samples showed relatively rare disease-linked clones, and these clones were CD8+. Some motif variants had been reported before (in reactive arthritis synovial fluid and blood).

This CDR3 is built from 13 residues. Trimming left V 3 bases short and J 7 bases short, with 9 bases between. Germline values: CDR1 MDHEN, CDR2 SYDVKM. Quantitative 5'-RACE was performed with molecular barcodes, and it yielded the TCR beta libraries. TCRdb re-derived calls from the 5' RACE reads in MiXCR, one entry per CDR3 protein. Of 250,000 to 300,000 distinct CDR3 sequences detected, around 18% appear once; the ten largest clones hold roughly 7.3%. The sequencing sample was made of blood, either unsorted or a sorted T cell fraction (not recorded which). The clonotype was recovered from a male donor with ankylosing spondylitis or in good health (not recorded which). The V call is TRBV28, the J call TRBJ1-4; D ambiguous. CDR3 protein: CASSLQSTEKLFF. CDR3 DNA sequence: TGTGCCAGCAGTTTGCAGAGTACTGAAAAACTGTTTTTT. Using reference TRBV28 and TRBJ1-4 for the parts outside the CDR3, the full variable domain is DVKVTQSSRYLVKRTGEKVFLECVQDMDHENMFWYRQDPGLGLRLIYFSYDVKMKEKGDIPEGYSVSREKKERFSLILESASTNQTSMYLCASSLQSTEKLFFGSGTQLSVL.